This T cell receptor (beta chain) was obtained from a study of Graves' ophthalmopathy and Graves' hyperthyroidism. With regard to this clonotype: A much bigger clone sits one base away, suggesting this may be a read error.

RNA transcripts yielded amplified TCR beta CDR3 regions. HTBI primers were employed in first-round RT-PCR, then a second-round multiplex PCR followed. Each CDR3 protein gets one entry after TCRdb re-called the multiplex PCR reads with MiXCR. The sample records under 250,000 distinct CDR3 sequences, approximately 28% being singletons. The receptor was isolated from a man aged 50-59 years with Graves' ophthalmopathy. The sample was peripheral blood.

Written as DNA, the CDR3 is TGTGCCAGCAAGTCGGGGGAGACCCAGTACTTC. Protein product: CASKSGETQYF. The chain links TRBV27 to TRBJ2-5; maybe TRBD2 (5 bases). Trimming left V 7 bases short and J 5 bases short, with 8 bases between. The CDR3 is made up of 11 amino acids. Germline V gives CDR1 MNHEY, CDR2 SMNVEV (reference sequence).